The entry below describes one T cell receptor beta chain. The specificity of this receptor is unknown. No per-base quality is available; no much larger clone lies one base away. This record comes from a study of blood T cell repertoires in COVID-19 (TCRdb year 2020). With regard to the full study: Collaborator samples came from the United States, Italy and Spain and covered acute and convalescent phases of COVID-19. The samples were drawn from the first 160 participants of the ongoing ImmuneRACE study and from roughly 1,300 subjects provided by 6 global collaborators. The repertoires were made available in a free public database intended to serve as a resource for research on the immune response to SARS-CoV-2. The prospective study material was composed of cDNA or gDNA derived from T cells, B-cell-depleted T cells, or PBMCs. Deeply sampled blood TCRbeta repertoires from subjects exposed to, actively infected with, or recovered from COVID-19 were included in the dataset. The sample metadata nearly always contained a de-identified subject ID, COVID-19 status, age in years and sex. HLA class I and class II types, where available, came from metadata supplied by the sample provider rather than from assay-based typing. Study-wide findings and limitations: The quantity of clinical and demographic metadata differed by source and by participant and was supplied without curation.

The immunoSEQ Assay, a bias-controlled multiplex PCR, was used to amplify TCRbeta CDR3 regions from genomic DNA. In the authors' own workflow: The number of nucleated cells in each sample was estimated by amplification of reference gene primers within the assay. To quantify the absolute abundance of each unique TCRbeta CDR3 rearrangement, sequence reads were collapsed and filtered. For each sample, productive Simpson clonality was calculated by taking the square root of Simpson's diversity index across productive rearrangements. Entries here come from immuneACCESS through TCRdb and include only in-frame sequences with V and J called. Some clones fail to appear in such tables; in the studies checked, an unresolved V gene covers under half of the shortfall, and the cause of the remainder is unknown. The V and J calls and clone size are taken from that table; D and trimming were inferred from the DNA. Here the sample has tens of thousands of clones; around 90% occur a single time. The top ten clones comprise around 4.5% of the sample.

Each collaborating institution followed its own protocols to collect whole blood in K2EDTA tubes. For TCRbeta analysis, collaborator samples were shipped as frozen whole blood, as isolated PBMCs, or as DNA extracted from either sample type. The TCR originated in an elderly woman with active COVID-19. Sequenced input: peripheral blood.

The bases read TGTGCCAGCAGCCAAAACAGGTACAATGAGCAGTTCTTC. Its translation is CASSQNRYNEQFF. The chain uses TRBV14 and TRBJ2-1; TRBD1 could be the D gene, as 5 bases match. Trimming costs V 2 bases and J 4 bases, and their ends lie 6 bases apart. The CDR3 holds 13 amino acids from the cysteine to the phenylalanine. CDR3 DNA only is kept here, 39 bases in frame from base 1. CDR1 and CDR2, looked up from the germline V gene, are SGHDN and FVKESK.